The TCR beta chain described here comes from a study of T cell clonotyping in hematopoietic cell transplantation. Study outcomes and limitations: Cells were unsorted, so CD4 and CD8 contributions were not separated. At the given depth, recipient repertoires were over 97% de novo clonotypes. Graft donor and pretransplant recipient Inverse Simpson Index values predicted broader posttransplant TCR diversity.

Clones were read by immunoSEQ multiplex PCR, and TCRdb kept only the in-frame ones, dropping some. The sample records some 29,000 clones, roughly 90% being singletons. V lost 4 bases and J lost 7; bases outside the gene matches: 10. The CDR3 totals 15 residues. Germline CDR1 LNHDA, CDR2 SQIVND (reference sequence). With regard to this clone: Its antigen is undetermined.

This chain connects TRBV19 to TRBJ1-5; 7 bases map to TRBD1. The receptor comes from a female patient in her forties or fifties who had an allogeneic stem cell transplant from a related donor, so the T cells may come from the graft donor. Some clones in this sample may be carry-over from other donors' samples. The sample was PBMCs, taken 100 days after allogeneic stem cell transplant. This CDR3 reads CASSRPTGSNQPQHF. The CDR3 DNA sequence: TGTGCCAGTAGTAGGCCGACAGGGTCGAACCAGCCCCAGCATTTT.